The entry below describes one T cell receptor beta chain. What it binds is unknown. Sequencing was performed with immunoSEQ multiplex PCR; in TCRdb, only in-frame clones are kept and a portion is missing. The data show approximately 100,000 clones, approximately 86% seen once. This sample is drawn from a study of T cell responses to AZD1222 COVID-19 vaccine. The CDR3 length is 17 residues. V was pared by 3 bases and J by 10 bases, with 19 bases of the junction left unmatched. Germline CDR1 and CDR2: MGHRA and YSYEKL. Notes on the study in general: The study found Spike-specific TCR breadth and depth rose after two AZD1222 doses. Just 6 or 7 AZD1222 recipients were seropositive at baseline.

The specimen comprised peripheral blood, sampled on day 0 of AZD1222 vaccination. This TCR came from an adult in good health. This sequence joins TRBV4-1 and TRBJ2-3, with 7 bases aligning to TRBD2. Here the CDR3 reads CASSQGGGRGRRISQYF. In DNA form, the CDR3 reads TGCGCCAGCAGCCAGGGGGGAGGGAGGGGCCGTAGGATATCGCAGTATTTT.